The source of this TCR beta chain is a study of shared clonotypes between healthy human individuals. Profiled with immunoSEQ multiplex PCR; TCRdb holds only in-frame clones, not every one. Among about 2.4 million clones, 93% were seen once, and the ten largest hold approximately 0.35%. Germline CDR1 is KGHSH and CDR2 is LQKENI. After removal of 3 bases from V and 4 bases from J, the junction contained 4 bases not matched to a gene. The CDR3 contains 14 residues. This clonotype was sampled from a man aged 18 to 30 in good health. Some clones in this sample may be carry-over from other donors' samples. Sequenced input: naive CD4+ T cells from PBMCs. Subset described: CD45RA+ positively selected. The chain carries TRBV18 and TRBJ2-7; 9 nucleotides align to TRBD1. Here the CDR3 DNA reads TGTGCCAGCTCACCCGGGACAGGGCAGTACGAGCAGTACTTC. This codes for CASSPGTGQYEQYF.